Listed below are T cell receptor beta chains from one sample, sequenced in a study of regulatory T cells in long-lasting Graves disease. MiXCR was run by TCRdb on the multiplex PCR reads, yielding one entry per CDR3 protein. This table has roughly 520,000 distinct CDR3 sequences, around 12% appearing once. The sample was also reused in another study, on T cells in Graves' hyperthyroidism and ophthalmopathy.

The material was peripheral blood mononuclear cells (PBMCs), obtained at new diagnosis, from a patient treated with antithyroid drugs. Receptors originate from a woman in her twenties or thirties with Graves disease. CDR3s leave out the opening cysteine and the closing phenylalanine or tryptophan.

V: TRBV6-1; J: TRBJ1-1; CDR3: ASRSGEGSTEAF
V: TRBV6-5; J: TRBJ2-7; CDR3: ASSYDGGTYEQY
V: TRBV28; J: TRBJ1-1; CDR3: ASSLYRRDTEAF
V: TRBV20-1; J: TRBJ2-3; CDR3: SAPVRSWGDTQY
V: TRBV18; J: TRBJ2-7; CDR3: ASSPLDRGYEQY
V: TRBV6-5; J: TRBJ2-2; CDR3: ASSYNLAGELF
V: TRBV7-9; J: TRBJ1-3; CDR3: ASSLGLSGNTIY
V: TRBV10-3; J: TRBJ1-5; CDR3: AISESNQPQH
V: TRBV29-1; J: TRBJ1-5; CDR3: SVGGSLNQPQH
V: TRBV12-3/TRBV12-4; J: TRBJ2-6; CDR3: ASRPRSPGANVLT
V: TRBV11-3; J: TRBJ2-3; CDR3: ASSSGTDTDTQY
V: TRBV20-1; J: TRBJ2-3; CDR3: SANPVVRGDTDTQY
V: TRBV6-1; J: TRBJ2-4; CDR3: ASRPKVDSLAKNIQY